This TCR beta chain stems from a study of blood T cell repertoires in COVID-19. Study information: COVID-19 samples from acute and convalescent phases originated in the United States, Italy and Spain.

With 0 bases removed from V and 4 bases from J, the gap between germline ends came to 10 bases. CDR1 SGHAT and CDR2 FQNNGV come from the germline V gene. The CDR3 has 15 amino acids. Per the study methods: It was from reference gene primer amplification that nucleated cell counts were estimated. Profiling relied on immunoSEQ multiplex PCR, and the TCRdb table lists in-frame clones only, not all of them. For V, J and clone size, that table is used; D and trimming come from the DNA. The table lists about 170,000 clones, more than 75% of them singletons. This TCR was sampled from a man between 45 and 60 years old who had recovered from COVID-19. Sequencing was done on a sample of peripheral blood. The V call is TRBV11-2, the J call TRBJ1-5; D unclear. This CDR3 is CASSLERTANQPQHF. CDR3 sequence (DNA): TGTGCCAGCAGCTTAGAGAGGACTGCTAATCAGCCCCAGCATTTT.